A single sample gave rise to the 4 T cell receptor beta chains below, sequenced in a study of tumor-infiltrating lymphocytes in primary liver carcinoma. For blood RNA, unsorted whole blood served as the source, and germline DNA was extracted too. A constant-region primer primed TCR beta cDNA synthesis from about 490 ng of total RNA. Three nested multiplex PCR rounds, a slightly modified ARM-PCR method, built the TCR beta libraries. Running roughly 10 cycles apiece, the first two PCR rounds relied on TRBV1-TRBV30 forward primers together with a C-beta reverse primer. TCRdb called the multiplex PCR reads again in MiXCR, with one record for every CDR3 protein. Of approximately 330,000 distinct CDR3 sequences in the sample, approximately 65% were seen once. Sequences were obtained from peripheral blood. The receptors were sampled from a man between 35 and 55 years old with primary liver carcinoma and hepatitis B virus infection.

The chain recombines TRBV11-2 with TRBJ2-2; no clear D. Germline V CDR1 and CDR2: SGHAT, FQNNGV. Trimming stripped 6 bases from V and 7 bases from J, with 9 bases between. There are 12 residues in the CDR3. CDR3 DNA: TGTGCCAGCAGTCCGTTGGACGGGGAGCTGTTTTTT. It codes for CASSPLDGELFF.

The rearrangement links TRBV4-1 to TRBJ1-5, with a possible D match to TRBD1 (6 bases). V was trimmed by 0 bases and J by 4 bases, leaving 13 bases between them. Germline values: CDR1 MGHRA, CDR2 YSYEKL. This CDR3 has 16 amino acids. The CDR3 here is CASSQDHQDRNQPQHF. CDR3 coding DNA: TGCGCCAGCAGCCAAGACCACCAAGACAGGAATCAGCCCCAGCATTTT.

As regards this clonotype: This sequence may be a read error, since a much larger clone differs from it by one base. The rearrangement uses TRBV6-5 and TRBJ2-7; D might be TRBD1 or TRBD2, each matching 5 bases. This CDR3 comprises 13 residues. Germline values: CDR1 MNHEY, CDR2 SVGAGI. The CDR3 DNA sequence: TGTGCCAACAGTTACATCTCGGGGCACGAGCAGTACTTC. Translating gives CANSYISGHEQYF.

The chain employs TRBV28 and TRBJ2-7; D uncertain. The germline V gene has CDR1 MDHEN and CDR2 SYDVKM. The CDR3 loop spans 11 amino acids. The CDR3: CVSSIPDEQYF. DNA of the CDR3: TGTGTCAGTAGTATACCCGACGAGCAGTACTTC.